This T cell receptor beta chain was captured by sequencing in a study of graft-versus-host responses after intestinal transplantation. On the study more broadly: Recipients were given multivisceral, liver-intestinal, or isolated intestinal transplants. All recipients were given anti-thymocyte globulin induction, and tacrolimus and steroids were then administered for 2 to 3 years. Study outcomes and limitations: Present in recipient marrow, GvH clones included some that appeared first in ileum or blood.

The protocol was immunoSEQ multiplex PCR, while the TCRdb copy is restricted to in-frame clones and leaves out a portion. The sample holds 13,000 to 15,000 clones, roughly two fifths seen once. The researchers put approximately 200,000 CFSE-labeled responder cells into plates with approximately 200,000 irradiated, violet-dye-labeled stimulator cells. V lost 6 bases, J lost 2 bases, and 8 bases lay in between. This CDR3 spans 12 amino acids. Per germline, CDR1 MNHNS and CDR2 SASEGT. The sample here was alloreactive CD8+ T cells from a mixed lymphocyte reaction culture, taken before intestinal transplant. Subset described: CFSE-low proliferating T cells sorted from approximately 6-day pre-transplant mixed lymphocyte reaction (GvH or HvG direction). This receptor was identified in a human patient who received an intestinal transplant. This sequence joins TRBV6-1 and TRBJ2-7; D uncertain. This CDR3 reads CASRNFTYEQYF. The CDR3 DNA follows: TGTGCCAGCAGAAACTTCACCTACGAGCAGTACTTC.